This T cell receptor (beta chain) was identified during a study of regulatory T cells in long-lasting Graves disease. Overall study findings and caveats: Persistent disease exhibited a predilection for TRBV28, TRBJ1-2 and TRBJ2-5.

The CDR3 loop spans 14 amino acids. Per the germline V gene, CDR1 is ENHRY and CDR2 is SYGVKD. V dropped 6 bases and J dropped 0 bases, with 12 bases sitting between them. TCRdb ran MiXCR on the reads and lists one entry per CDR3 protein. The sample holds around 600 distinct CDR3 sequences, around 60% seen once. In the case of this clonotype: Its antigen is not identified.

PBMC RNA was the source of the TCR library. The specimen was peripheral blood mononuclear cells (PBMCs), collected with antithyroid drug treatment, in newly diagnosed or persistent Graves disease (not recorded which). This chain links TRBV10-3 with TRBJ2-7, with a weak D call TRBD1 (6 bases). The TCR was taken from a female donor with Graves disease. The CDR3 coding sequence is TGTGCCATCAGGGTAGACAGGAACTCCTACGAGCAGTACTTC. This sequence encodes CAIRVDRNSYEQYF.